The 2 T cell receptor beta chains in this list originate from one sample, sequenced in a study of blood T cell repertoires in COVID-19. The assay was immunoSEQ multiplex PCR, and TCRdb's table has in-frame clones only and misses some. The sample lists about 78,000 clones; approximately 80% were seen once. Material: peripheral blood. The origin of the receptors is a man in his fifties or sixties with active or convalescent COVID-19.

The chain employs TRBV4-1 and TRBJ1-1; D not certain. Trimming removed 1 base from V and 11 bases from J, with 20 bases in between. Germline loops: CDR1 MGHRA, CDR2 YSYEKL. The CDR3 is made up of 15 amino acids. The CDR3 DNA is TGCGCCAGCAGCCAAGTCCTACACAGCCCCGATAGGGCTTTCTTT. Its protein product is CASSQVLHSPDRAFF.

V usage is TRBV13 and J usage is TRBJ1-2; 7 bases align to TRBD1. The trim removed 2 bases at V and 7 bases at J, leaving 22 bases unmatched. The germline V gene has CDR1 PRHDT and CDR2 FYEKMQ (reference sequence). The CDR3 is 19 amino acids. CDR3 residues: CASSLSPSGQIGRPIGYTF. The CDR3 DNA is TGTGCCAGCAGCTTATCCCCTTCGGGACAGATCGGTCGCCCTATTGGCTACACCTTC.